This T cell receptor beta chain is from a study of blood T cell repertoires in COVID-19. Study information: T cells, B-cell-depleted T cells, or PBMCs supplied cDNA or gDNA.

The CDR3 has 14 residues. The germline CDR1 and CDR2 sequences are SGHDN and FVKESK. Between the trimmed V and J ends, which lost 4 bases and 7 bases, there was a span of 11 bases. Per the authors' pipeline: Amplified reference gene primers provided the basis for estimating nucleated cell counts. Sequencing was performed with immunoSEQ multiplex PCR; in TCRdb, only in-frame clones are kept and a portion is missing. Clonal size and the V and J genes are those of that table, whereas D and trimming came from the DNA. The sample includes 150,000 or so clones, about 90% of them seen just once. This TCR was recovered from a man between 45 and 60 years old with acute or convalescent COVID-19. The sample taken for sequencing was peripheral blood. This chain connects TRBV14 to TRBJ1-6; D unresolved. CDR3 amino acids: CASSPGFSNSPLHF. CDR3 nucleotide sequence: TGTGCCAGCAGCCCAGGATTTTCCAATTCACCCCTCCACTTT.